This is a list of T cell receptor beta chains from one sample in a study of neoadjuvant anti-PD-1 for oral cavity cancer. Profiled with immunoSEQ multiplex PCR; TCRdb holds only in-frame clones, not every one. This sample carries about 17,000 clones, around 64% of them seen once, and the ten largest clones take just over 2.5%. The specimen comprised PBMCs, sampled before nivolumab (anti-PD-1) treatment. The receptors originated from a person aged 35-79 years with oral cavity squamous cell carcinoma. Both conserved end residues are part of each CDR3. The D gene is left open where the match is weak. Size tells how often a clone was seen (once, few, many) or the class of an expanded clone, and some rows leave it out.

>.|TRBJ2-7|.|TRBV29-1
TGCAGCGTTTCGGACGGCTCCTACGAGCAGTACTTC
CSVSDGSYEQYF
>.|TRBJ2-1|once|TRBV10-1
TGCGCCAGCAGTGAGTCATTGTCCGGGATCGATGAGCAGTTCTTC
CASSESLSGIDEQFF
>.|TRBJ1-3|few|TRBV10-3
TGTGCCATCAGGGACAGCTCTGGAAACACCATATATTTT
CAIRDSSGNTIYF
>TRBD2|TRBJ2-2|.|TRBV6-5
TGTGCCAGCACGGGACTAGCGGGAGGAACCGGGGAGCTGTTTTTT
CASTGLAGGTGELFF
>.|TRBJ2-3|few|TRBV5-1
TGCGCCAGCAGCCCCTCTGCGCGGCAGGGAGATACGCAGTATTTT
CASSPSARQGDTQYF
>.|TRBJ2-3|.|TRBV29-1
TGCAGCGTTGCGTCCCTCGAGCTCACAGATACGCAGTATTTT
CSVASLELTDTQYF
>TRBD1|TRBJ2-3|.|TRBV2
TGTGCCAGCACTGGACAGGGAACCACAGATACGCAGTATTTT
CASTGQGTTDTQYF
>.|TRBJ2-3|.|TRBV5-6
TGTGCCAGCAGCTGGGGAGACAGCACAGATACGCAGTATTTT
CASSWGDSTDTQYF
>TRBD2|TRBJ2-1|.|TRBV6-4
TGTGCCAGCAGTGAAGGAGGTGGGAGGGCCGTGAAGTTCTTC
CASSEGGGRAVKFF
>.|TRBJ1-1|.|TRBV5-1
TGCGCCAGCAGCTTGGAGGTCTTGAACACTGAAGCTTTCTTT
CASSLEVLNTEAFF
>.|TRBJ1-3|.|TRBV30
TGTGCCTGGATAACTGACTCGAACGGAAACACCATATATTTT
CAWITDSNGNTIYF
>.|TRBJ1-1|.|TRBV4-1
TGCGCCAGCAGCCAACCCGGGTCACCAATGAACACTGAAGCTTTCTTT
CASSQPGSPMNTEAFF
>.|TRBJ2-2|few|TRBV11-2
TGTGCCAGCAGCTTGGGGCAGGGTGAGCTGTTTTTT
CASSLGQGELFF
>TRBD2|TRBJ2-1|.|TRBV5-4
TGTGCCAGCAGCTCTCTAGCGGGAGGATGGGGGAATGAGCAGTTCTTC
CASSSLAGGWGNEQFF
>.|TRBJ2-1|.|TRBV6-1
TGTGCCAGCAGTCCAGAGGGGCAGGAGCAGTTCTTC
CASSPEGQEQFF
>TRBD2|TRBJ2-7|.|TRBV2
TGTGCCAGCAGGCTATTAACCTCCGGGACTAGCGGGAGCGAGCAGTACTTC
CASRLLTSGTSGSEQYF
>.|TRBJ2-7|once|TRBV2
TGTGCCAGCAGTGAAACGGCCGTGCAGTACTTC
CASSETAVQYF
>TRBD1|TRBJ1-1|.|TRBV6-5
TGTGCCAGCAGTTCCTCCCAGGGGGTAACTGAAGCTTTCTTT
CASSSSQGVTEAFF
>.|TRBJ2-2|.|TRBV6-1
TGTGCCAGCAGTGATGCACGACCGAACACCGGGGAGCTGTTTTTT
CASSDARPNTGELFF
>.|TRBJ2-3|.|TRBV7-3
TGTGCCAGCAGCCCTACGGGGGGCACAGATACGCAGTATTTT
CASSPTGGTDTQYF
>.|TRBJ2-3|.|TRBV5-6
TGTGCCAGCAGCTTGTTGGGACCCTATAGCACAGATACGCAGTATTTT
CASSLLGPYSTDTQYF
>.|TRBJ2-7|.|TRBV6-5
TGTGCCAGCAGTTACAGGCAGGAAGGCTACGAGCAGTACTTC
CASSYRQEGYEQYF
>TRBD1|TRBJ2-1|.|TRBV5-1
TGCGCCAGCAGCGAGGACAGGGGGCAGTTCTTC
CASSEDRGQFF
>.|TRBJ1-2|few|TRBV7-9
TGTGCCAGCAGCCCTAGTGAAGGTCCCCTCTATGGCTACACCTTC
CASSPSEGPLYGYTF
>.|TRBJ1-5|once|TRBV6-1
TGTGCCAGCACCGTCCCCGGGGGGCAGCCCCAGCATTTT
CASTVPGGQPQHF
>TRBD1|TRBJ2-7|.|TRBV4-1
TGCGCCAGCAGCAGGACAGGGGGCCCCTACGAGCAGTACTTC
CASSRTGGPYEQYF
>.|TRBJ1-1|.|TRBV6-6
TGTGCCAGCAGGTACGACAGGAGGAGCACTGAAGCTTTCTTT
CASRYDRRSTEAFF
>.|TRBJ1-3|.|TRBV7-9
TGTGCCAGCAGCTTAGGAGGGCCCCACTCTGGAAACACCATATATTTT
CASSLGGPHSGNTIYF
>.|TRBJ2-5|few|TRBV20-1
TGCAGTGCTAGGAGGGAGACCCAGTACTTC
CSARRETQYF
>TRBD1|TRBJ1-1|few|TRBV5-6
TGTGCCAGCAGCACCAGGGGGCCCGGGACTGAAGCTTTCTTT
CASSTRGPGTEAFF
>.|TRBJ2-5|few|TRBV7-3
TGTGCCAGCAGCTTGTCCCCATCCGGGGTGGAGACCCAGTACTTC
CASSLSPSGVETQYF
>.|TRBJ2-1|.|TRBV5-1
TGCGCCAGCAGCTTGGAAGGTTCCCCCGGGACAACCTACAATGAGCAGTTCTTC
CASSLEGSPGTTYNEQFF
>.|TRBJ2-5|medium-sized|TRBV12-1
TGTGCCAGCAGCCCCACTGTCCTGACAAACCCTTTAAGGGAGACCCAGTACTTC
CASSPTVLTNPLRETQYF
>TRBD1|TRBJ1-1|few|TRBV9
TGTGCCAGCAGCGTATATCAAACAGGGGGCACTGAAGCTTTCTTT
CASSVYQTGGTEAFF
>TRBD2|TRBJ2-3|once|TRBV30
TGTGCCTGGAGTGGGTACGGGAGGGCCTCTTCTAGCACAGATACGCAGTATTTT
CAWSGYGRASSSTDTQYF
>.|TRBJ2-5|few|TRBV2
TGTGCCAGCAGCTTAGTGCAAGAGACCCAGTACTTC
CASSLVQETQYF
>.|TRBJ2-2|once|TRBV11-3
TGTGCCAGCAGGGGAGCCGGGGAGCTGTTTTTT
CASRGAGELFF
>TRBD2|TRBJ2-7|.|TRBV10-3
TGTGCCATCAGTGAGGGAGCGGGAGAAACCTACGAGCAGTACTTC
CAISEGAGETYEQYF
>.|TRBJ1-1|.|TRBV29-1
TGCAGCGCCCCCCACGGGGGTGACACTGAAGCTTTCTTT
CSAPHGGDTEAFF
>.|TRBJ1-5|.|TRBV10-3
TGTGCCATCAGTGAGGACAGAACTCAGCCCCAGCATTTT
CAISEDRTQPQHF
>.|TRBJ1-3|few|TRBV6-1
TGTGCCAGCATGATTGACAATGCTGGAAACACCATATATTTT
CASMIDNAGNTIYF
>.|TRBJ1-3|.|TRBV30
TGTGCCTGGGGGGGGGCCTCTGGAAACACCATATATTTT
CAWGGASGNTIYF
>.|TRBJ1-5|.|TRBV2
TGTGCCAGCAGTAAGACAGTTCTAAGCAATCAGCCCCAGCATTTT
CASSKTVLSNQPQHF
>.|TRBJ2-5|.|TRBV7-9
TGTGCCAGCAGCTCCGGGGAAGAGACCCAGTACTTC
CASSSGEETQYF
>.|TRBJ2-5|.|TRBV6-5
TGTGCCAGCCGAAACCCCGGGGAGGACAGTTACTTC
CASRNPGEDSYF